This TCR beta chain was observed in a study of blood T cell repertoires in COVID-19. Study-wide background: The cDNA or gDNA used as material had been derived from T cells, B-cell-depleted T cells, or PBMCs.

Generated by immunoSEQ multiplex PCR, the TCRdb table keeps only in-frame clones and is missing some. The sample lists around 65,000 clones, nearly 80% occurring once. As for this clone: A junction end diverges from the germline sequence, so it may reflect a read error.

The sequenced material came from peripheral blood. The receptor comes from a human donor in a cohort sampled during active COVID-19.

The CDR3 spells CASSQGDREGFHF. The CDR3 DNA reads TGCGCCAGCAGCCAAGGGGACAGGGAGGGTTTTCACTTC. This sequence joins TRBV4-1 and TRBJ2-7; 9 positions agree with TRBD1. Germline CDR1 and CDR2: MGHRA and YSYEKL. This CDR3 has 13 amino acids.